Below, one TCR beta chain is given with its context. Its antigen is as yet unknown. An end of the junction does not agree with germline; a read error may underlie this. The sample comes from a study of tumor-infiltrating lymphocytes in localized non-small cell lung cancer. Study context: Tumor tissue and non-adjacent uninvolved lung came from each patient. Overall study findings and caveats: T-cell fraction did not differ between immunotypes IM1 and IM2. Available tissue quantity limited TCR sequencing to a patient subset. Tumor T-cell fraction from TCR sequencing was not associated with recurrence-free survival (p = 0.61).

Germline lookup yields CDR1 WNHNN and CDR2 SYGVQD (reference sequence). This CDR3 is built from 10 residues. The data were produced by immunoSEQ multiplex PCR, yet TCRdb's version contains in-frame clones alone and is incomplete. Of fewer than 25,000 clones in the sample, about 80% were seen once. Material: lung tumor tissue. This chain connects TRBV10-1 to TRBJ2-7; TRBD1 is a possible D gene (6 bases). This clonotype originated in a human donor with non-small cell lung cancer. The CDR3 DNA reads TGCGCCAGCAGTGCGGACAGCCGGGGCTTC. Amino acid sequence: CASSADSRGF.